This T cell receptor beta chain was identified in a study of T-cell memory formation after mild COVID-19 listed by TCRdb under 2021. Some background on the complete study: Most TCR sequence clusters were specific to one of the two donors. T-cell clones expanding and contracting after mild COVID-19 in a couple of donors were tracked by longitudinal TCRalpha and TCRbeta repertoire sequencing. The cohort was made up of two young adult volunteers, one female and one male, who were previously healthy.

The sequencing machine was an Illumina NovaSeq 6000. TCRalpha and TCRbeta cDNA libraries were constructed by 5'RACE with constant-segment primers, with sample barcodes and unique molecular identifiers being introduced. RNA was extracted from every sample with Trizol reagent. Library amplification was performed in two PCR steps, and a second sample barcode and Illumina TruSeq adapters were introduced in the second step. Libraries were sequenced on an Illumina NovaSeq with 2 x 150 bp paired-end reads. On the authors' methods: With migec v1.2.7, reads were demultiplexed and then collapsed into UMI-guided consensus sequences. Using mixcr v2.1.11, UMI consensuses were aligned to TRA and TRB V and J templates and then assembled into clonotypes. Expanded or contracted clonotypes were those called significant by both edgeR and NoisET, with noise models trained on biological replicates. For edgeR calls, a false discovery rate-adjusted p below 0.01 and a log2 fold-change threshold of 1 were applied. PCA with hierarchical clustering of max-normalized trajectories of the 1000 most abundant clonotypes was used as exploratory dynamics analysis. Each responding clone was given a CD4 or CD8 phenotype based on the CD4+ and CD8+ repertoires, which had been sequenced separately. TCRdb trimmed public reads at Q25 via fastp, called clones via MiXCR and kept in-frame beta chains. Rows matching on CDR3 protein sequence are summarized as one entry with the most common DNA and genes. For this entry, the V and J calls and clone size follow TCRdb and not the study's own pipeline. Recorded for this sample are about 310,000 distinct CDR3 sequences; 15% to 20% of them occurred a single time. Clones ranked in the top ten supply more than 20% of the sample.

Results the study describes overall, beyond this receptor: The second-wave clones that peaked on day 37 were not confirmed to be SARS-CoV-2 specific. From day 15 to 85, contracting clones showed balanced CD4/CD8 phenotypes, whereas a second wave of clones that expanded from day 15 to 37 leaned towards CD4+. Only two mild cases were covered by the study, and larger cohorts that include severe cases with pre-infection samples were considered necessary. Some responding clones were found in pre-infection memory, which suggests that pre-existing cross-reactive memory T cells took part in the SARS-CoV-2 response. Contracting CD4+ clones were located mainly in the CM and EM memory subsets, whereas CD8+ clones were found to be enriched in EMRA.

Ficoll-Paque density gradient centrifugation was used to isolate PBMCs. This clonotype was counted a few times. Its antigen is not yet known. No clone much larger than this one lies a single base away; base qualities are absent. Source material: PBMCs or a T cell subset sorted from them (not recorded which). The sequence was collected from a man aged 18 to 30 who had mild COVID-19 (a few samples of this study predate the infection). The sample titles of this study are shuffled in the database, so cell type and time point are left out; the donor was told from shared clones.

The CDR3 protein sequence reads: CASSLARGFSQPQHF. The nucleotide sequence is given as TGTGCCAGCAGCTTAGCGCGGGGGTTCAGTCAGCCCCAGCATTTT. This receptor chain uses TRBV7-2 and TRBJ1-5; perhaps TRBD1 is the D gene, with 5 bases matching. The V and J ends are trimmed by 0 bases and 6 bases, leaving 12 bases between them. Via the germline V gene, CDR1 is SGHTA and CDR2 FQGNSA. Taken from cysteine to phenylalanine, the CDR3 has 15 residues. Of the read, only the CDR3 DNA is kept; its 45 bases are in frame from base 1.